What follows are 3 T cell receptor beta chains derived from one specimen sequenced in a study of cytomegalovirus exposure and HLA in healthy donors. This PCR relied on a set of 60 Vbeta primers and 13 Jbeta primers. Sequencing was performed with immunoSEQ multiplex PCR; in TCRdb, only in-frame clones are kept and a portion is missing. The sample shows about 130,000 clones, 75% to 90% of them seen only once. The sequencing input was PBMCs. The receptors derive from a woman aged 40 to 49 in good health and CMV-seropositive.

This chain joins TRBV4-3 and TRBJ2-3; TRBD1 matches 7 bases. This CDR3 has 15 amino acids. V lost 0 bases and J lost 2; bases outside the gene matches: 2. Germline V CDR1 and CDR2: LGHNA, YSLEER. This CDR3 reads CASSQEGQSTDTQYF. The CDR3 nucleotides are TGCGCCAGCAGCCAAGAGGGACAGTCCACAGATACGCAGTATTTT.

The genes are TRBV30 and TRBJ1-5, with a weak D call TRBD1 (5 bases). There are 12 residues in the CDR3. CDR1 and CDR2 from the germline V gene are GTSNPN and SVGIG (reference sequence). The V end lost 3 bases, the J end lost 7 bases, and 10 bases lay between the germline ends. Here the CDR3 reads CAWSQGNQPQHF. The CDR3 coding sequence is TGTGCCTGGAGCCAGGGAAACCAGCCCCAGCATTTT.

This clone has a single count. The chain is built from TRBV7-9 and TRBJ2-7, with TRBD1 identical over 8 bases. This CDR3 spans 14 amino acids. Germline-derived CDR1 and CDR2 are SEHNR and FQNEAQ (reference sequence). Unmatched junction bases numbered 1, after V lost 3 bases and J lost 0 bases. For the CDR3, the DNA is TGTGCCAGCAGCTTCGGGACAGGCTCCTACGAGCAGTACTTC. It is translated as CASSFGTGSYEQYF.